The 29 T cell receptor beta chains listed next were all sequenced from one sample in a study of blood T cells in healthy people across ages. Primers used in a second PCR of roughly 7 to 12 cycles were a sample-barcoded 5' primer and a J-beta primer mix. TCRdb used MiXCR to reprocess the 5' RACE reads, holding one entry per CDR3 protein. The data show around 750,000 distinct CDR3 sequences, about 55% seen once. The source material was blood. The receptor set was obtained from a man older than 75 in good health.

This clonotype was seen more than once but under ten times. This sequence joins TRBV20-1 and TRBJ2-1; TRBD2 agrees at 8 bases. V shed 6 bases and J 9 bases; nucleotides not matched to a gene: 10. Germline values: CDR1 DFQATT, CDR2 SNEGSKA (reference sequence). This CDR3 comprises 13 residues. The CDR3 region has the DNA TGCAGTGCGGCGGGGACTAGAAACATTGAGCAGTTCTTC. Translated: CSAAGTRNIEQFF.

The chain has TRBV7-9 and TRBJ1-2, with D possibly TRBD1 on 6 matching bases. The germline V and J ends were trimmed by 5 bases and 8 bases, with 15 bases remaining between them. This CDR3 spans 13 amino acids. Germline V lookup: CDR1 SEHNR, CDR2 FQNEAQ (reference sequence). CDR3 DNA sequence: TGTGCCAGCAGCCCGGACAGCCCGTCGGGCTACACCTTC. This encodes CASSPDSPSGYTF.

The chain has TRBV2 and TRBJ2-3; 10 nucleotides line up with TRBD1. The DNA end is more similar to TRBJ2-7, so the J call may be wrong. This CDR3 is 17 amino acids long. The germline gives CDR1 SNHLY, CDR2 FYNNEI. CDR3 coding DNA: TGTGCCAGCAGTGGGGGACAGGGGCCTTCTAGCACAGATACGCAGTACTTC. It is translated as CASSGGQGPSSTDTQYF.

Turning to this clonotype: At one end, the junction sequence differs from germline, possibly due to a read error. The DNA for the CDR3 is TGTGTCAGCAGCCCTGGACCTGGGGCCAACGTCCTGACTTTC. Protein product: CVSSPGPGANVLTF. V usage is TRBV11-2 and J usage is TRBJ2-6; D is uncertain. The V gene's germline CDR1 is SGHAT and CDR2 FQNNGV. The CDR3 has 14 residues.

As concerns this clonotype: At one end, the junction sequence differs from germline, possibly due to a read error. This chain uses TRBV7-2 with TRBJ2-3; 11 nucleotides line up with TRBD2. The CDR3 is made up of 17 amino acids. The germline V gene encodes CDR1 SGHTA and CDR2 FQGNSA. CDR3 residues: CAGSLAGTSGGIRYAYF. The CDR3 DNA reads TGTGCCGGCAGCTTAGCCGGGACTAGCGGAGGGATCAGATACGCGTATTTT.

The rearrangement joins TRBV5-1 to TRBJ2-6; TRBD2 is a possible D gene (5 bases). CDR1 and CDR2 from the germline V gene are SGHRS and YFSETQ. The germline V and J ends were trimmed by 5 bases and 3 bases, with 21 bases remaining between them. The CDR3 spans 18 residues. The CDR3 sequence: CASSMDGEGLGGANVLTF. The CDR3 bases are TGCGCCAGCAGTATGGACGGGGAAGGCCTAGGTGGGGCCAACGTCCTGACTTTC.

This chain uses TRBV28 with TRBJ2-3; 7 bases align to TRBD1. Germline CDR1 MDHEN, CDR2 SYDVKM. The CDR3 consists of 15 residues. Unmatched junction bases numbered 13, after V lost 8 bases and J lost 5 bases. The CDR3 loop is CASAREGGGGDTQYF. Here the CDR3 DNA reads TGTGCCAGCGCGAGAGAAGGGGGCGGCGGAGATACGCAGTATTTT.

This clonotype was detected only a few times. The chain carries TRBV25-1 and TRBJ1-4; TRBD1 is a possible D gene (6 bases). Trimming stripped 5 bases from V and 8 bases from J, with 12 bases between. CDR1 and CDR2 (germline): MGHDK, SYGVNS. The CDR3 covers 13 residues. The CDR3, as DNA: TGTGCCAGCAGTAAGGCAGGGGAGGAAAAACTGTTTTTT. It translates to CASSKAGEEKLFF. Full variable domain (remainder filled in from reference TRBV25-1 and TRBJ1-4): EADIYQTPRYLVIGTGKKITLECSQTMGHDKMYWYQQDPGMELHLIHYSYGVNSTEKGDLSSESTVSRIRTEHFPLTLESARPSHTSQYLCASSKAGEEKLFFGSGTQLSVL.

This rearrangement joins TRBV7-2 to TRBJ2-2; 8 bases map to TRBD2. Losses at the gene ends were 3 bases for V and 2 bases for J; bases not matched to a gene: 5. CDR3 length: 16 residues. Germline CDR1 reads SGHTA; CDR2 reads FQGNSA. The CDR3 DNA sequence: TGTGCCAGCAGCTTTAGCGGGACCTTAAACACCGGGGAGCTGTTTTTT. It is translated as CASSFSGTLNTGELFF.

The chain couples TRBV5-1 to TRBJ1-2; 9 bases align to TRBD1. The CDR3 spans 14 residues. Germline V CDR1 and CDR2: SGHRS, YFSETQ. V dropped 3 bases and J dropped 8; count of bases not matched to a gene: 8. In DNA, the CDR3 is TGCGCCAGCAGCTCAGCCACAGGGGGCGCAGGCTACACCTTC. This sequence encodes CASSSATGGAGYTF. The full variable domain, in which reference TRBV5-1 and TRBJ1-2 provide the parts outside the CDR3, is KAGVTQTPRYLIKTRGQQVTLSCSPISGHRSVSWYQQTPGQGLQFLFEYFSETQRNKGNFPGRFSGRQFSNSRSEMNVSTLELGDSALYLCASSSATGGAGYTFGSGTRLTVV.

This clonotype came up a few times. This rearrangement joins TRBV20-1 to TRBJ1-2; no clear D gene. Trimming stripped 6 bases from V and 8 bases from J, with 13 bases between. CDR1 is DFQATT, CDR2 SNEGSKA, per germline (reference sequence). CDR3 size: 11 residues. Here the CDR3 reads CSAFPQRGYTF. In DNA, the CDR3 is TGCAGTGCCTTCCCACAGCGAGGCTACACCTTC.

This clonotype was found a few times. The rearrangement joins TRBV12-3 or TRBV12-4 to TRBJ1-2; 11 bases are a match to TRBD1. With V trimmed by 6 bases and J by 1 base, 7 bases remained unmatched. The CDR3 has 16 amino acids. The CDR3 DNA reads as TGTGCCAGCAGCCCCGGACAGGGGGCGGGTAACTATGGCTACACCTTC. This gives the protein CASSPGQGAGNYGYTF.

The rearrangement joins TRBV18 to TRBJ2-3; D is perhaps TRBD2 (5 bases). CDR1 is KGHSH and CDR2 is LQKENI in the germline V gene. The CDR3 has 13 amino acids. V lost 10 bases to trimming and J lost 14 bases, with 25 bases between them. The CDR3 DNA follows: TGTGCCAACTCCGAGGACGATGGGAGATACGCGTATTTT. As protein: CANSEDDGRYAYF. The variable domain in full, with the rest retrieved from reference TRBV18 and TRBJ2-3, is NAGVMQNPRHLVRRRGQEARLRCSPMKGHSHVYWYRQLPEEGLKFMVYLQKENIIDESGMPKERFSAEFPKEGPSILRIQQVVRGDSAAYFCANSEDDGRYAYFGPGTRLTVL.

CDR3 sequence (DNA): TGCAGCTTTCGGACAGGGGGCACTGAAGCTTTCTTT. It is translated as CSFRTGGTEAFF. The gene calls are TRBV29-1 and TRBJ1-1; 10 bases match TRBD1. Looked up from germline, CDR1 is SQVTM and CDR2 is ANQGSEA. Trimming took 8 bases from V and 4 from J; bases not matched to a gene: 4. This CDR3 region has 12 residues.

About this clonotype itself: A junction boundary mismatches the germline segment, possibly from a read error. In DNA form, the CDR3 reads TGTGCTAGCAGCCCGGGAAGGGGTACCTACAATGAGCAGTTCTTC. Encoded protein: CASSPGRGTYNEQFF. The chain carries TRBV7-7 and TRBJ2-1; either TRBD1 or TRBD2 may fit D (5 bases each). CDR3 length: 15 amino acids. Germline V lookup: CDR1 SSHAT, CDR2 FNYEAQ (reference sequence).

The V gene is TRBV7-2, the J gene TRBJ2-1; D ambiguous. Germline assignment: CDR1 SGHTA and CDR2 FQGNSA. The V end lost 5 bases, the J end lost 13 bases, and 21 bases lay between the germline ends. This CDR3 has 14 residues. CDR3 amino acids: CASSPSAAQETQFF. DNA for the CDR3: TGTGCCAGCAGCCCCTCGGCGGCTCAAGAGACCCAGTTCTTC.

This rearrangement joins TRBV6-2 or TRBV6-3 to TRBJ2-1; TRBD1 agrees at 7 bases. Gene TRBJ2-7 matches the end of the DNA better, so the J call may be wrong. This CDR3 has 14 amino acids. Germline V lookup: CDR1 MNHEY, CDR2 SVGEGT. CDR3 loop: CASRTDRAYNEQYF. CDR3 coding DNA: TGTGCCAGCAGGACAGACAGGGCTTACAATGAGCAGTACTTC.

The chain combines TRBV6-2 or TRBV6-3 with TRBJ2-1; the D is unclear. V shed 7 bases and J shed 5 bases, with 9 bases lying between them. Germline loops: CDR1 MNHEY, CDR2 SVGEGT. The CDR3 loop spans 12 amino acids. The CDR3 reads CASTRPDNEQFF. In nucleotides, the CDR3 is TGTGCCAGCACCCGGCCCGACAATGAGCAGTTCTTC.

This chain connects TRBV7-3 to TRBJ2-3; TRBD2 agrees at 12 bases. This CDR3 has 12 amino acids. Germline CDR1 is SGHTA and CDR2 is FQGTGA. The V gene end was trimmed by 5 bases and the J gene end by 12 bases; junction bases not matched to a gene: 3. Here the CDR3 reads CASSPSGRAQYF. As DNA, the CDR3 is TGTGCCAGCAGCCCTAGCGGGAGGGCCCAGTATTTT. Complete variable domain (other parts from reference TRBV7-3 and TRBJ2-3): GAGVSQTPSNKVTEKGKYVELRCDPISGHTALYWYRQSLGQGPEFLIYFQGTGAADDSGLPNDRFFAVRPEGSVSTLKIQRTERGDSAVYLCASSPSGRAQYFGPGTRLTVL.

With regard to this clonotype: The junction differs from germline at one of its ends, possibly a read error. The chain uses TRBV12-3 or TRBV12-4 and TRBJ1-6; D is unresolved. CDR3 size: 14 residues. This CDR3 is CASSPGFPGSPIHF. In DNA, the CDR3 is TGTGCCAGCAGTCCCGGGTTCCCGGGATCACCCATCCACTTT.

This rearrangement joins TRBV5-1 to TRBJ2-1; no reliable D call. Trimming removed 4 bases from V and 5 bases from J, with 13 bases in between. The germline V gene encodes CDR1 SGHRS and CDR2 YFSETQ. This CDR3 spans 14 amino acids. CDR3: CASSALAEHNEQFF. As DNA, the CDR3 is TGCGCCAGCAGCGCCTTAGCCGAGCACAATGAGCAGTTCTTC.

The chain has TRBV18 and TRBJ2-4; D not resolved. Judging by the DNA end, TRBJ2-7 fits better; the J call may be wrong. The CDR3 is 13 amino acids. Per germline, CDR1 KGHSH and CDR2 LQKENI. CDR3 in amino acids: CASSPSLGYEQYF. CDR3 DNA: TGTGCCAGCTCACCAAGTTTGGGCTACGAGCAGTACTTC.

The chain combines TRBV29-1 with TRBJ1-2, with 9 bases lining up with TRBD1. Germline loops: CDR1 SQVTM, CDR2 ANQGSEA. V gave up 4 bases and J gave up 4 bases; unmatched junction bases: 10. The CDR3 length is 15 residues. CDR3 bases: TGCAGCGTTGCGAAAGGGACAGGGAAGGCCTATGGCTACACCTTC. Translation gives CSVAKGTGKAYGYTF.

The CDR3 spells CASSYSGGYGYTF. In DNA form, the CDR3 reads TGTGCCAGCAGTTACTCGGGCGGCTATGGCTACACCTTC. The V call is TRBV6-5, the J call TRBJ1-2; D is uncertain. This CDR3 has 13 residues. Trimming left V 0 bases short and J 4 bases short, with 6 bases between. In germline, CDR1 is MNHEY, CDR2 SVGAGI.

The chain combines TRBV29-1 with TRBJ2-5; TRBD1 matches 9 bases. The CDR3 sequence is 16 residues long. The germline V gene has CDR1 SQVTM and CDR2 ANQGSEA. After removal of 0 bases from V and 4 bases from J, the junction contained 9 bases not matched to a gene. In DNA form, the CDR3 reads TGCAGCGTTGAAGACCTCGGGACAGGGAGAGGAGAGACCCAGTACTTC. Translating gives CSVEDLGTGRGETQYF.

This chain connects TRBV12-3 or TRBV12-4 to TRBJ1-2; TRBD1 matches at 10 bases. The length of the CDR3 is 15 residues. Losses at the gene ends were 5 bases for V and 4 bases for J; bases not matched to a gene: 7. As DNA, the CDR3 is TGTGCCAGCAGTCCGGGGACAGGGGAGAGCTATGGCTACACCTTC. Its translation is CASSPGTGESYGYTF.

V and J are TRBV5-1 and TRBJ2-2; TRBD2 might be the D (5 bases). The CDR3 has 16 residues. Germline V gene sequence: CDR1 SGHRS, CDR2 YFSETQ. V dropped 0 bases and J dropped 0 bases, with 9 bases sitting between them. The DNA for the CDR3 is TGCGCCAGCAGCTTGGTGGGAGTGTCGAACACCGGGGAGCTGTTTTTT. As protein: CASSLVGVSNTGELFF.

There are a few counts of this clonotype. This sequence joins TRBV7-2 and TRBJ1-5; TRBD1 matches 8 bases. CDR1 and CDR2 from the germline V gene are SGHTA and FQGNSA. V shed 2 bases and J 3 bases; nucleotides not matched to a gene: 3. This CDR3 is built from 15 residues. The CDR3 bases are TGTGCCAGCAGCTTATCAGGGGGCAACAATCAGCCCCAGCATTTT. Amino acids: CASSLSGGNNQPQHF.

The chain recombines TRBV20-1 with TRBJ1-2, with a weak D call TRBD1 (6 bases). Between the trimmed V and J ends, which lost 1 base and 7 bases, there was a span of 16 bases. CDR3 size: 14 residues. CDR1 and CDR2 (germline): DFQATT, SNEGSKA (reference sequence). The CDR3 DNA is TGCAGTGCTAGAGGACTACAGGGATCTCCTGGCTACACCTTC. Its protein is CSARGLQGSPGYTF.